The next 32 T cell receptor beta chains were all read from a single sample in a study of blood T cell repertoires in COVID-19. Clones were read by immunoSEQ multiplex PCR, and TCRdb kept only the in-frame ones, dropping some. The repertoire holds a few hundred thousand clones, 89% seen once, with 2.5% to 3.5% in the top ten. Sequences were obtained from peripheral blood. These receptors originate from a woman between 25 and 40 years old with COVID-19, enrolled during active disease.

This chain links TRBV19 with TRBJ2-5, with a tentative D call TRBD2 (5 bases). The CDR3 extends over 15 amino acids. CDR1 and CDR2 from the germline V gene are LNHDA and SQIVND (reference sequence). Trimming cost V 4 bases and J 2 bases, with 14 bases left between them. DNA of the CDR3: TGTGCCAGTAGTAAGATCCCAGCGGAACAAGAGACCCAGTACTTC. This encodes CASSKIPAEQETQYF.

The rearrangement joins TRBV7-2 to TRBJ2-3, with 7 bases identical to TRBD2. This CDR3 has 13 amino acids. Germline CDR1 reads SGHTA; CDR2 reads FQGNSA. Unmatched junction bases numbered 4, after V lost 4 bases and J lost 6 bases. The DNA of the CDR3 is TGTGCCAGCAGCTACCCCGGGGGGGATACGCAGTATTTT. It codes for CASSYPGGDTQYF.

V and J are TRBV4-3 and TRBJ1-3, with D unresolved. Trimming took 0 bases from V and 0 from J, leaving 12 bases between them. The CDR3 sequence is 17 residues long. CDR1 LGHNA and CDR2 YSLEER come from the germline V gene. The CDR3 protein is CASSQDPPRSSGNTIYF. In DNA, the CDR3 is TGCGCCAGCAGCCAAGACCCGCCTAGGTCCTCTGGAAACACCATATATTTT.

Written as DNA, the CDR3 is TGTGCCATCAGTGACCCGACAAGAGGGCGCAATCAGCCCCAGCATTTT. This sequence encodes CAISDPTRGRNQPQHF. This rearrangement joins TRBV10-3 to TRBJ1-5; D is uncertain. The CDR3 is 16 amino acids. Trimming took 3 bases from V and 2 from J, leaving 14 bases between them. CDR1 ENHRY and CDR2 SYGVKD come from the germline V gene.

The V call is TRBV27, the J call TRBJ1-6; D might be TRBD1 (5 bases). Germline-derived CDR1 and CDR2 are MNHEY and SMNVEV (reference sequence). This CDR3 spans 17 amino acids. V shed 3 bases and J shed 6 bases, with 18 bases lying between them. The CDR3 protein is CASSFWGGGESNSPLHF. The DNA for the CDR3 is TGTGCCAGCAGTTTCTGGGGAGGAGGGGAAAGTAATTCACCCCTCCACTTT.

The V call is TRBV5-6, the J call TRBJ2-7; TRBD1 matches at 7 bases. Germline CDR1 and CDR2: SGHDT and YYEEEE. After removal of 4 bases from V and 2 bases from J, the junction contained 3 bases not matched to a gene. CDR3 length: 13 residues. CDR3 DNA: TGTGCCAGCAGCACCGACAGGGCCTACGAGCAGTACGTC. Translation gives CASSTDRAYEQYV.

The rearrangement uses TRBV13 and TRBJ2-1, with 10 bases aligning to TRBD2. The V and J ends lost 5 bases and 4 bases, in that order; junction bases with no gene match: 20. This CDR3 has 20 residues. CDR1 is PRHDT and CDR2 is FYEKMQ in the germline V gene (reference sequence). The CDR3 spells CASSLQRQFSSGSSYNEQFF. CDR3 nucleotide sequence: TGTGCCAGCAGCCTCCAAAGACAGTTCTCTAGCGGGAGTTCTTACAATGAGCAGTTCTTC.

This rearrangement joins TRBV29-1 to TRBJ2-7; D gene uncertain. The V gene lost 2 bases and the J gene lost 4 bases, with 12 bases spanning the gap. In germline, CDR1 is SQVTM, CDR2 ANQGSEA. The CDR3 extends over 13 amino acids. This CDR3 is CSVELLGRYEQYV. The CDR3 DNA reads as TGCAGCGTTGAATTGTTGGGCAGATACGAGCAGTACGTC.

This clone was seen once. V gene TRBV5-4 combines with J gene TRBJ2-7, with D perhaps TRBD2 (5 bases). Germline V gives CDR1 SGHNT, CDR2 YYREEE (reference sequence). Trimming removed 2 bases from V and 2 bases from J, with 11 bases in between. CDR3 length: 14 amino acids. CDR3 residues: CASSFYGGPYEQYF. The CDR3 region has the DNA TGTGCCAGCAGCTTTTACGGAGGTCCCTACGAGCAGTACTTC.

The rearrangement uses TRBV28 and TRBJ2-7, with 9 bases identical to TRBD1. V lost 5 bases and J lost 1; bases outside the gene matches: 9. Germline V CDR1 and CDR2: MDHEN, SYDVKM. The length of the CDR3 is 16 residues. DNA of the CDR3: TGTGCCAGCAGTCACCTCAGGACAGGGGAATCCTACGAGCAGTACTTC. It yields the protein CASSHLRTGESYEQYF. The full variable domain, completed using reference TRBV28 and TRBJ2-7, is DVKVTQSSRYLVKRTGEKVFLECVQDMDHENMFWYRQDPGLGLRLIYFSYDVKMKEKGDIPEGYSVSREKKERFSLILESASTNQTSMYLCASSHLRTGESYEQYFGPGTRLTVT.

The chain joins TRBV7-2 to TRBJ2-1; 12 nucleotides agree with TRBD2. J lost 1 base, V lost 2 bases, and 6 bases had no gene match. The V gene's germline CDR1 is SGHTA and CDR2 FQGNSA. The length of the CDR3 is 18 residues. The CDR3: CASSLSRLAGVSYNEQFF. The DNA for the CDR3 is TGTGCCAGCAGCTTATCGAGACTAGCGGGGGTGTCCTACAATGAGCAGTTCTTC.

The V call is TRBV7-6, the J call TRBJ2-4; 9 positions agree with TRBD1. Germline V gene data show CDR1 as SGHVS and CDR2 as FNYEAQ. CDR3 length equals 19 residues. After removal of 4 bases from V and 8 bases from J, the junction contained 21 bases not matched to a gene. The CDR3: CASSSYAEYPGQGTHIQYF. CDR3 coding DNA: TGTGCCAGCAGCTCTTACGCGGAGTACCCGGGACAGGGAACGCACATTCAGTACTTC.

This chain uses TRBV7-9 with TRBJ2-5, with 11 bases matching TRBD1. CDR1 is SEHNR, CDR2 FQNEAQ, per germline (reference sequence). V gave up 5 bases and J gave up 2 bases; unmatched junction bases: 1. This CDR3 contains 14 residues. DNA of the CDR3: TGTGCCAGCAGCGGACAGGGGGCACAAGAGACCCAGTACTTC. The encoded protein is CASSGQGAQETQYF.

The rearrangement uses TRBV7-9 and TRBJ2-7; TRBD2 might be the D (5 bases). CDR1 is SEHNR, CDR2 FQNEAQ, per germline (reference sequence). V was clipped by 10 bases and J by 1 base, with 17 bases between them. The CDR3 length is 14 residues. CDR3 nucleotide sequence: TGTGCCATTGTTATCCACCGGGATTCCTACGAGCAGTACTTC. Its translation is CAIVIHRDSYEQYF.

This rearrangement joins TRBV3-1 (or the pseudogene TRBV3-2) to TRBJ2-3; tentative D call: TRBD1 (6 bases). CDR3 length: 13 residues. Trimming removed 0 bases from V and 15 bases from J, with 16 bases in between. In germline, CDR1 is LGHDT, CDR2 YNNKEL (reference sequence). The DNA for the CDR3 is TGTGCCAGCAGCCAAGATGTCCCCGGGACACCCTATTTT. Its protein is CASSQDVPGTPYF.

The rearrangement uses TRBV19 and TRBJ2-7, with D hard to call. The CDR3 totals 13 residues. The ends were cut back, 5 bases at V and 2 bases at J, with 10 bases in the middle. Germline V gene sequence: CDR1 LNHDA, CDR2 SQIVND (reference sequence). The CDR3 bases are TGTGCCAGTAGTCAACCCCCGGCCTACGAGCAGTACTTC. Its protein product is CASSQPPAYEQYF.

The chain uses TRBV4-1 and TRBJ2-7, with D possibly matching TRBD2 (6 bases). CDR1 is MGHRA, CDR2 YSYEKL, per germline. V lost 0 bases, J lost 1 base, and 19 bases lay in between. The CDR3 contains 18 residues. CDR3 residues: CASSQDSPSSDRSYEQYF. CDR3 DNA sequence: TGCGCCAGCAGCCAAGACTCTCCTTCTAGCGATCGGTCCTACGAGCAGTACTTC.

The chain employs TRBV12-3 or TRBV12-4 and TRBJ1-2; D is unresolved. The CDR3 consists of 13 residues. The ends were cut back, 3 bases at V and 1 base at J, with 6 bases in the middle. Here the CDR3 reads CASSFGFNYGYTF. The DNA of the CDR3 is TGTGCCAGCAGTTTCGGTTTTAACTATGGCTACACCTTC.

The chain couples TRBV24-1 to TRBJ1-5; 7 nucleotides match TRBD1. V shed 6 bases, J shed 1 base, and the junction held 5 bases outside the gene matches. Germline CDR1 and CDR2: KGHDR and SFDVKD. The CDR3 has 15 residues. The DNA for the CDR3 is TGTGCCACCAGTAGATCAGGGGGGAGCAATCAGCCCCAGCATTTT. Translated: CATSRSGGSNQPQHF.

V is TRBV5-1 and J is TRBJ2-1; 11 bases map to TRBD2. This CDR3 is 16 amino acids long. Germline lookup yields CDR1 SGHRS and CDR2 YFSETQ. J gave up 7 bases and V 3 bases, and 9 bases lay outside the gene matches. The CDR3 sequence is CASSSLAGGPGNEQFF. The CDR3 DNA is TGCGCCAGCAGCTCATTAGCGGGAGGGCCAGGGAATGAGCAGTTCTTC.

The J gene is TRBJ1-2, the V gene TRBV24-1; tentatively, D is TRBD1 (5 bases). This CDR3 has 12 residues. Trimming stripped 3 bases from V and 8 bases from J, with 9 bases between. CDR1 and CDR2 from the germline V gene are KGHDR and SFDVKD. CDR3 in amino acids: CATSDGQRGYTF. The CDR3 bases are TGTGCCACCAGTGATGGACAAAGGGGCTACACCTTC.

This CDR3 is CASSKTLTPGSYEQYV. The CDR3 coding sequence is TGTGCCAGCAGCAAAACCCTTACCCCGGGATCCTACGAGCAGTACGTC. The V and J genes are TRBV21-1 and TRBJ2-7; the table's TRBD2 call for D was not verified on the DNA. TRBV21-1 counts as a pseudogene. The CDR3 totals 16 residues.

The CDR3 region is CASSSRTGAQETQYF. CDR3 nucleotide sequence: TGTGCCAGCAGTTCCCGGACAGGGGCGCAAGAGACCCAGTACTTC. The genes are TRBV28 and TRBJ2-5, with 9 nucleotides matching TRBD1. Trimming cost V 4 bases and J 2 bases; bases outside gene matches: 5. The CDR3 extends over 15 amino acids. Germline V gene data show CDR1 as MDHEN and CDR2 as SYDVKM.

V gene TRBV21-1 combines with J gene TRBJ2-5; the table's D call, TRBD1, was not checked against the DNA. TRBV21-1 is described as a pseudogene. The CDR3 covers 15 residues. The CDR3, as DNA: TGTGCCAGCAGCAAGACGACAGGGGACGGCGAGACCCAGTACTTC. Translating it yields CASSKTTGDGETQYF.

V and J are TRBV7-9 and TRBJ2-7; 7 bases line up with TRBD1. This CDR3 contains 16 residues. Germline CDR1 and CDR2: SEHNR and FQNEAQ (reference sequence). V lost 5 bases, J lost 1 base, and 11 bases stayed unmatched. The CDR3 is CASSLPGQGVSYEQYF. In DNA form, the CDR3 reads TGTGCCAGCAGCCTACCCGGGCAGGGGGTATCCTACGAGCAGTACTTC.

The J gene is TRBJ2-1, the V gene TRBV12-3 or TRBV12-4, with D unclear. V gave up 3 bases and J gave up 4 bases, with 4 bases separating them. CDR3 length equals 12 residues. The CDR3 loop reads CASSFSYNEQFF. CDR3 bases: TGTGCCAGCAGTTTTTCTTACAATGAGCAGTTCTTC.

J is TRBJ2-3 and V is TRBV12-5; D is ambiguous. The CDR3 spans 17 residues. V gave up 4 bases and J gave up 2 bases, with 19 bases separating them. CDR1 is LGHNT, CDR2 FRNRAP, per germline. CDR3 sequence: CASGSPPPPHFTDTQYF. The CDR3 DNA reads TGTGCTAGTGGTTCCCCGCCCCCACCGCACTTCACAGATACGCAGTATTTT. The full variable domain, rest sourced from reference TRBV12-5 and TRBJ2-3, is DARVTQTPRHKVTEMGQEVTMRCQPILGHNTVFWYRQTMMQGLELLAYFRNRAPLDDSGMPKDRFSAEMPDATLATLKIQPSEPRDSAVYFCASGSPPPPHFTDTQYFGPGTRLTVL.

J is TRBJ1-2 and V is TRBV6-2 or TRBV6-3, with D perhaps TRBD1 (5 bases). Germline CDR1 is MNHEY and CDR2 is SVGEGT. V lost 6 bases and J 3 bases, leaving 20 bases between the germline ends. This CDR3 is 16 amino acids long. This CDR3 is CASSPWEGSDDYGYTF. DNA for the CDR3: TGTGCCAGCAGCCCCTGGGAGGGGAGTGACGACTATGGCTACACCTTC.

This rearrangement joins TRBV7-2 to TRBJ2-3; D unresolved. V was pared by 1 base and J by 2 bases, with 13 bases between. The CDR3 is made up of 16 amino acids. Germline CDR1 is SGHTA and CDR2 is FQGNSA. The CDR3 DNA reads as TGTGCCAGCAGCTTAGGTCTCTACAGTCTCACAGATACGCAGTATTTT. Translating it yields CASSLGLYSLTDTQYF.

J is TRBJ1-2 and V is TRBV12-3 or TRBV12-4; no clear D. Trimming cost V 6 bases and J 4 bases, with 9 bases left between them. The CDR3 has 12 amino acids. The CDR3 reads CASSKTAYGYTF. DNA for the CDR3: TGTGCCAGCAGCAAGACTGCCTATGGCTACACCTTC.

This rearrangement joins TRBV18 to TRBJ1-2; D is possibly TRBD1 (5 bases). The CDR3 covers 15 residues. In germline, CDR1 is KGHSH, CDR2 LQKENI. V dropped 2 bases and J dropped 4 bases, with 14 bases sitting between them. The CDR3, as DNA: TGTGCCAGCTCACCAGGTGCTCCTAGGGGCTATGGCTACACCTTC. Its translation: CASSPGAPRGYGYTF.

The J gene is TRBJ2-5, the V gene TRBV28; 7 bases are shared with TRBD2. With 4 bases clipped from V and 5 bases from J, the junction kept 10 bases outside the gene matches. CDR1 and CDR2 (germline): MDHEN, SYDVKM. The CDR3 spans 15 residues. CDR3 protein: CASSSHGVAGETQYF. CDR3 nucleotides: TGTGCCAGCAGTTCCCACGGGGTAGCGGGTGAGACCCAGTACTTC.